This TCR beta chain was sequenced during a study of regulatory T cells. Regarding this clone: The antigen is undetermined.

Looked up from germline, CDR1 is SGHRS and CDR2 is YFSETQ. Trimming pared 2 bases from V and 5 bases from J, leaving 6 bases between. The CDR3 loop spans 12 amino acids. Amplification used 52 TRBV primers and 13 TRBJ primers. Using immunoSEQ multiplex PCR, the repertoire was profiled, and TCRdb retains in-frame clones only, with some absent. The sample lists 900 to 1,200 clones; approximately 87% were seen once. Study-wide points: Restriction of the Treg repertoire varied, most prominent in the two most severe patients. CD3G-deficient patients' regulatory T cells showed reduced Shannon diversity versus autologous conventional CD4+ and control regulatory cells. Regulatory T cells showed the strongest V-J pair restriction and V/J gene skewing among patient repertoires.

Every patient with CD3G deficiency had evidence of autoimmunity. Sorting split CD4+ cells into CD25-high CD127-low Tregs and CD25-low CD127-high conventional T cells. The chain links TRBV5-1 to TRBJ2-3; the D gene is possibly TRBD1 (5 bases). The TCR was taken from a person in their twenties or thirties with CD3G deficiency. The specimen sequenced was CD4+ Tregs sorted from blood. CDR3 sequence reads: CASSLRGDTQYF. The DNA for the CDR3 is TGCGCCAGCAGCTTAAGGGGAGATACGCAGTATTTT.